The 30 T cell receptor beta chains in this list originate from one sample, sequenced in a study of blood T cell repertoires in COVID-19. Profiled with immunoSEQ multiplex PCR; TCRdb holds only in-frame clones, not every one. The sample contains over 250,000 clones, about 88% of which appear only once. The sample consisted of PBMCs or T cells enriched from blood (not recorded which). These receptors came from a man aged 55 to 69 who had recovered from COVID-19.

CDR3 region: CASSVAMGSKDTQYF. The CDR3 DNA reads as TGTGCCAGCAGCGTAGCTATGGGCAGTAAAGATACGCAGTATTTT. V usage is TRBV9 and J usage is TRBJ2-3; D remains unclear. CDR3 length: 15 residues. The V gene lost 0 bases and the J gene lost 5 bases, with 13 bases spanning the gap. Germline V gene data show CDR1 as SGDLS and CDR2 as YYNGEE.

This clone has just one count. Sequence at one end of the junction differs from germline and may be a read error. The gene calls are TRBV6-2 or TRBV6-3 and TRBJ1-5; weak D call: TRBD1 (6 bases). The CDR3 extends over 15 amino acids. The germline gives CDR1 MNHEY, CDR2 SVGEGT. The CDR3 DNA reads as TGTGCCAGCAGTGCGGACAGTTATTCCACCAGGCGGACGAATTTT. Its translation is CASSADSYSTRRTNF.

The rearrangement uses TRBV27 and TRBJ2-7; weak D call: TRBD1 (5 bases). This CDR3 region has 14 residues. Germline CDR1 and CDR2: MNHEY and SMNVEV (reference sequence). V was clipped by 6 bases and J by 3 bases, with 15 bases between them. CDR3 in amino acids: CASSVSGLSYEQYF. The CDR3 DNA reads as TGTGCCAGCAGCGTTTCAGGGCTAAGCTACGAGCAGTACTTC.

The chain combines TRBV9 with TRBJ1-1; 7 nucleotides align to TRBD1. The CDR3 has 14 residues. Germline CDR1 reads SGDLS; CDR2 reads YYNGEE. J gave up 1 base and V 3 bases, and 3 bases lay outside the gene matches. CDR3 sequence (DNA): TGTGCCAGCAGCGAGGGACAGTGGAACACTGAAGCTTTCTTT. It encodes CASSEGQWNTEAFF.

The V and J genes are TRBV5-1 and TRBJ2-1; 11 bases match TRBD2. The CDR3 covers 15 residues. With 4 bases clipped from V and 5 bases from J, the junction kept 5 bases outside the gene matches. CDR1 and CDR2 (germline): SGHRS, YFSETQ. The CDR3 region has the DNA TGCGCCAGCAGCACTAGCGGGAGTGTCGACAATGAGCAGTTCTTC. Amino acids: CASSTSGSVDNEQFF.

DNA of the CDR3: TGTGCCAGCAGCGTAGCACACGGGGTCACTGAAGCTTTCTTT. This sequence encodes CASSVAHGVTEAFF. V and J are TRBV9 and TRBJ1-1; D unclear. V was shortened by 0 bases and J by 4 bases, with 10 bases between the two germline ends. Germline loops: CDR1 SGDLS, CDR2 YYNGEE. The CDR3 extends over 14 amino acids.

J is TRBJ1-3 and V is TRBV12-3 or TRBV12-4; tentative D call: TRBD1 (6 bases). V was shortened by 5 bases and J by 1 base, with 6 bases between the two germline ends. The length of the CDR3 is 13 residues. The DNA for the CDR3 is TGTGCCAGCAGTAGGGGGTCTGGAAACACCATATATTTT. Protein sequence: CASSRGSGNTIYF.

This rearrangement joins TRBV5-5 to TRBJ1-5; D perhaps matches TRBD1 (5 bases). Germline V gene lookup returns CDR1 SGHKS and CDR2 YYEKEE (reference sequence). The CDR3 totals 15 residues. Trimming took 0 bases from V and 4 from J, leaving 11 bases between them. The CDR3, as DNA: TGTGCCAGCAGCTTGGCGACAGAAAAAAATCAGCCCCAGCATTTT. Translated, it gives CASSLATEKNQPQHF.

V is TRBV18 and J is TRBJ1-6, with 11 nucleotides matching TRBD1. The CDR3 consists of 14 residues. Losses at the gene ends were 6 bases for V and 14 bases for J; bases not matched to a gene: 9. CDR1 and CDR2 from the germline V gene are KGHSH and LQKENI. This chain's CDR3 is CASSPGQGGRSLHF. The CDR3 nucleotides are TGTGCCAGCTCCCCGGGACAGGGGGGTCGGTCCCTCCACTTT.

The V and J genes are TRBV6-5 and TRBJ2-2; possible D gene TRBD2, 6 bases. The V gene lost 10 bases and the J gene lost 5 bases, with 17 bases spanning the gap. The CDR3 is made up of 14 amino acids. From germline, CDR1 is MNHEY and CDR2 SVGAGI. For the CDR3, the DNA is TGTGCCACCGGCGGGATTGGGGGGACCGGGGAGCTGTTTTTT. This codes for CATGGIGGTGELFF.

CDR3 coding DNA: TGCGCCAGCAGCTTGCTTCAGGTTGAGAACACTGAAGCTTTCTTT. It encodes CASSLLQVENTEAFF. The gene calls are TRBV5-1 and TRBJ1-1; the D is unclear. The V end was cut by 1 base, the J end by 1 base, with 11 bases between. Germline V gene sequence: CDR1 SGHRS, CDR2 YFSETQ. The CDR3 consists of 15 residues.

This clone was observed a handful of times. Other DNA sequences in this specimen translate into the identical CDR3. CDR3 nucleotide sequence: TGTGCCAGCAGTTTACGGGGGTCCTACGAGCAGTACTTC. This encodes CASSLRGSYEQYF. This sequence joins TRBV27 and TRBJ2-7, with D perhaps matching TRBD2 (6 bases). Per the germline V gene, CDR1 is MNHEY and CDR2 is SMNVEV (reference sequence). The V and J ends lost 2 bases and 1 base respectively, with 6 bases between them. The CDR3 is made up of 13 amino acids.

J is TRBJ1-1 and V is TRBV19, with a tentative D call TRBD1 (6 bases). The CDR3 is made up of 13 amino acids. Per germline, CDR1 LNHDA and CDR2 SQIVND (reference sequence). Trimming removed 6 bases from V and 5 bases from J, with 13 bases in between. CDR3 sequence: CASRVTGRTEAFF. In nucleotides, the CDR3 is TGTGCCAGTAGGGTGACAGGAAGGACTGAAGCTTTCTTT.

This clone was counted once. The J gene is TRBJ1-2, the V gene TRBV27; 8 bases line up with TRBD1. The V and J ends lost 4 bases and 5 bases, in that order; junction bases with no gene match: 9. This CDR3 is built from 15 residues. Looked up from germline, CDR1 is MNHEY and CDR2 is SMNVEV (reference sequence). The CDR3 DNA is TGTGCCAGCAGTTCCCCGGGGACAGGATTGTATGGCTACACCTTC. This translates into CASSSPGTGLYGYTF.

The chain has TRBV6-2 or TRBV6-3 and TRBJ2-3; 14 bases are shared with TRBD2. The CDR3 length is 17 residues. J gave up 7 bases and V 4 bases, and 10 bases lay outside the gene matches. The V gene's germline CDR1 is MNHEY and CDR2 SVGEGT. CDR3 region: CASSLPGLAGASYTQYF. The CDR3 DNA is TGTGCCAGCAGTTTACCGGGACTAGCGGGGGCCTCATATACGCAGTATTTT.

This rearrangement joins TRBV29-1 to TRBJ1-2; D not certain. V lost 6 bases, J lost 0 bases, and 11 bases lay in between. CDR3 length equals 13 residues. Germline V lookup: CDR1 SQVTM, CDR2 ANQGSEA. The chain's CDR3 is CSVVGISNYGYTF. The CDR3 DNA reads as TGCAGCGTGGTGGGCATCTCTAACTATGGCTACACCTTC.

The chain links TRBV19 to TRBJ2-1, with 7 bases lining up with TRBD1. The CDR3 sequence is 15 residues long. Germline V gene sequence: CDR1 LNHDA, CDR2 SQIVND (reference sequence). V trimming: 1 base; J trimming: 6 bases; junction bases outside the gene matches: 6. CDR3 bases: TGTGCCAGTAGTATAGGCTTACAGGGGCGCAATGAGCAGTTCTTC. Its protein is CASSIGLQGRNEQFF.

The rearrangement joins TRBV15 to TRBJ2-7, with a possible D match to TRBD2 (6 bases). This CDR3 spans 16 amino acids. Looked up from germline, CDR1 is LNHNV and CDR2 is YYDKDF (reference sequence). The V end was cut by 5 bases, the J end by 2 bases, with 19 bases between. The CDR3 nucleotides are TGTGCCACCAGCCCCCATAACGAGCGGGCGACCTACGAGCAGTACTTC. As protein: CATSPHNERATYEQYF.

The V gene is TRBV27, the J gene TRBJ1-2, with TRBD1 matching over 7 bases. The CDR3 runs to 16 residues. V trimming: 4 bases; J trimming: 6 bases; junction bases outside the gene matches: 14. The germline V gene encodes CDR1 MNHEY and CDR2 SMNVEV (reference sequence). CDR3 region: CASSYRQGRYLNGYTF. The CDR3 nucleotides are TGTGCCAGCAGTTACCGACAGGGCCGATACCTAAATGGCTACACCTTC.

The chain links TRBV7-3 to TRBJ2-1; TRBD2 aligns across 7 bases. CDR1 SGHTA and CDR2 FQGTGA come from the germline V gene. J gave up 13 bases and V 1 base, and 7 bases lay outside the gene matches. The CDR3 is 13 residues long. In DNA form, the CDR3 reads TGTGCCAGCAGCTTAAGGGGCGCGGGGGTACAGTTCTTC. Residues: CASSLRGAGVQFF.

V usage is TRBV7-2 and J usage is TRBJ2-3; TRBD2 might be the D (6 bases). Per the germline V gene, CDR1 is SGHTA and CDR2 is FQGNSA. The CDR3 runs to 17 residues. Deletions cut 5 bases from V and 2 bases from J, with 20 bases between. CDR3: CASSRVGGVRVTDTQYF. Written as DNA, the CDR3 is TGTGCCAGCAGCCGGGTCGGCGGGGTACGCGTCACAGATACGCAGTATTTT.

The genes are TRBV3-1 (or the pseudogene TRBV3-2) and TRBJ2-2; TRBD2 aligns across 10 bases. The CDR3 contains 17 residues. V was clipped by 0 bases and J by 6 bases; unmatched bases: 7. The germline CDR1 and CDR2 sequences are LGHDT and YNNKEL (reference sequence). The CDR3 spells CASSQDGLAVVSGELFF. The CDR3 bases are TGTGCCAGCAGCCAAGATGGACTAGCGGTGGTATCCGGGGAGCTGTTTTTT.

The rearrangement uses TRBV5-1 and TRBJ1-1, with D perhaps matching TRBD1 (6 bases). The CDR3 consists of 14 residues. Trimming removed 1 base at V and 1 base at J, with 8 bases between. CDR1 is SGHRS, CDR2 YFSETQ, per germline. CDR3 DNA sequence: TGCGCCAGCAGCTTGCAGGGGACGAACACTGAAGCTTTCTTT. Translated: CASSLQGTNTEAFF.

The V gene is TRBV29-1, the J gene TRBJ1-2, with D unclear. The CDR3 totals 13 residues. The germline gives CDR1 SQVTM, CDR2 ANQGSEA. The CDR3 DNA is TGCAGGGGCCCAGCCCCTCCTAACTATGGCTACACCTTC. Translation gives CRGPAPPNYGYTF.

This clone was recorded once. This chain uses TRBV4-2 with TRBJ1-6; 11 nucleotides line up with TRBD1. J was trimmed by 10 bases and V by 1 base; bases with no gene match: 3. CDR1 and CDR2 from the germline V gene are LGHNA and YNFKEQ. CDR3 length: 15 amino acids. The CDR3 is CASSQGDRGMSPLHF. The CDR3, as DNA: TGTGCCAGCAGCCAAGGGGACAGGGGGATGTCACCCCTCCACTTT.

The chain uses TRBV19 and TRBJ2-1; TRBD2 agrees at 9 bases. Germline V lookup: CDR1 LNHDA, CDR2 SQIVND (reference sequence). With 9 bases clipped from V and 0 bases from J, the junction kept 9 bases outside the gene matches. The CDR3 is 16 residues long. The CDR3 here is CASMTSGGSSYNEQFF. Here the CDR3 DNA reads TGTGCCAGCATGACTAGCGGCGGAAGCTCCTACAATGAGCAGTTCTTC.

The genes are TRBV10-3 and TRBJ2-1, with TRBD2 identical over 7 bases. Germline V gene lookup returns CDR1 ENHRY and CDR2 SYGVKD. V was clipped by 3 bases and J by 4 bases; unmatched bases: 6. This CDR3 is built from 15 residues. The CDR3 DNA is TGTGCCATCAGTGATGAGCGGGGAAAGTACAATGAGCAGTTCTTC. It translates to CAISDERGKYNEQFF.

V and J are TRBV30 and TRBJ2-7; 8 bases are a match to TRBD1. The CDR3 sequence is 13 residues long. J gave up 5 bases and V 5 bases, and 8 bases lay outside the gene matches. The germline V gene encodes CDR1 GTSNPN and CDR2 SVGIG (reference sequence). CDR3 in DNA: TGTGCCTGGGCCCATCAGGGGGCGGACGAGCAGTACTTC. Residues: CAWAHQGADEQYF. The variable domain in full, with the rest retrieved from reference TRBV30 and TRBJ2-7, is SQTIHQWPATLVQPVGSPLSLECTVEGTSNPNLYWYRQAAGRGLQLLFYSVGIGQISSEVPQNLSASRPQDRQFILSSKKLLLSDSGFYLCAWAHQGADEQYFGPGTRLTVT.

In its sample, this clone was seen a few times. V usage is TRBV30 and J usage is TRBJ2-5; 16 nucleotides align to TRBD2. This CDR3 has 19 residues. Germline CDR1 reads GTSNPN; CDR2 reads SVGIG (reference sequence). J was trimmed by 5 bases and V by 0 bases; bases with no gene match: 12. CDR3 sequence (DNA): TGTGCCTGGAGTGTAATTGGGACTAGCGGGAGGGCCCGGAGGGAGACCCAGTACTTC. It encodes CAWSVIGTSGRARRETQYF.

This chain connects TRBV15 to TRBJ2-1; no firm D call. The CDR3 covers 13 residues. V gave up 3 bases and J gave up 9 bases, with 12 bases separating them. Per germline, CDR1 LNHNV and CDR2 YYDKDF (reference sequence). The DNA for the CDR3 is TGTGCCACCAGCAGCAGACTCGCCTCTGAGCAGTTCTTC. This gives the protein CATSSRLASEQFF.